A single sample gave rise to the 12 T cell receptor beta chains below, sequenced in a study of blood T cell repertoires in COVID-19. Produced via immunoSEQ multiplex PCR; TCRdb's table is partial and in-frame only. The table shows fewer than 350,000 clones, with around 90% occurring only once. The material sequenced was PBMCs or T cells enriched from blood (not recorded which). The receptors originated from a woman in her sixties or seventies in a cohort exposed to, infected with or recovered from COVID-19 (not recorded which).

DNA of the CDR3: TGTGCCAGCCTCAGAATTAGCACAGATACGCAGTATTTT. It encodes CASLRISTDTQYF. V usage is TRBV5-6 and J usage is TRBJ2-3; D ambiguous. The CDR3 is 13 residues long. V lost 7 bases and J 0 bases, leaving 9 bases between the germline ends. The germline V gene has CDR1 SGHDT and CDR2 YYEEEE.

This clone has a single count. The rearrangement joins TRBV12-3 or TRBV12-4 to TRBJ1-5; no clear D gene. The CDR3 extends over 13 amino acids. V shed 6 bases and J shed 6 bases, with 12 bases lying between them. The CDR3 here is CASSRGPGQPQHF. CDR3 DNA: TGTGCCAGCAGCCGAGGCCCGGGTCAGCCCCAGCATTTT.

This clone was counted a single time. CDR3 DNA: TGTGCCAGTAGTCTCGACAGGACAGTCCGCACCGGGGAGCTGTTTTTT. Translation: CASSLDRTVRTGELFF. The chain uses TRBV19 and TRBJ2-2; D may be TRBD1 (6 bases). Germline V lookup: CDR1 LNHDA, CDR2 SQIVND (reference sequence). This CDR3 is built from 16 residues. The germline V and J ends were trimmed by 5 bases and 4 bases, with 17 bases remaining between them. Variable domain in full (rest from reference TRBV19 and TRBJ2-2): DGGITQSPKYLFRKEGQNVTLSCEQNLNHDAMYWYRQDPGQGLRLIYYSQIVNDFQKGDIAEGYSVSREKKESFPLTVTSAQKNPTAFYLCASSLDRTVRTGELFFGEGSRLTVL.

This clone has just a few counts. This chain links TRBV4-1 with TRBJ2-5, with D maybe TRBD2 (6 bases). CDR3 length: 13 amino acids. The V end lost 0 bases, the J end lost 5 bases, and 7 bases lay between the germline ends. Germline CDR1 MGHRA, CDR2 YSYEKL. In DNA, the CDR3 is TGCGCCAGCAGCCAAGATCGGGGGGAGACCCAGTACTTC. Encoded protein: CASSQDRGETQYF.

The chain links TRBV4-2 to TRBJ2-1, with 13 nucleotides matching TRBD2. Trimming cost V 2 bases and J 8 bases; bases outside gene matches: 6. The length of the CDR3 is 16 residues. Per germline, CDR1 LGHNA and CDR2 YNFKEQ. CDR3 loop: CASSQLGLAGVHEQFF. The CDR3 nucleotides are TGTGCCAGCAGCCAACTTGGACTAGCGGGAGTCCATGAGCAGTTCTTC.

The chain recombines TRBV2 with TRBJ1-1; 7 bases agree with TRBD1. CDR3 length equals 13 residues. Germline CDR1 and CDR2: SNHLY and FYNNEI. J was trimmed by 2 bases and V by 8 bases; bases with no gene match: 5. The CDR3 protein is CASQDRPNTEAFF. DNA of the CDR3: TGTGCCAGCCAGGACAGGCCTAACACTGAAGCTTTCTTT.

The chain couples TRBV28 to TRBJ2-1, with 10 positions matching TRBD1. Germline CDR1 is MDHEN and CDR2 is SYDVKM. This CDR3 spans 16 amino acids. Germline trimming cut 5 bases from V and 7 bases from J; bases unmatched to any gene: 11. In nucleotides, the CDR3 is TGTGCCAGCAGTCCGCCCTCGGGACAGGGGACGAATGAGCAGTTCTTC. Amino acid sequence: CASSPPSGQGTNEQFF.

J is TRBJ1-2 and V is TRBV7-9; 9 nucleotides match TRBD1. Losses at the gene ends were 3 bases for V and 6 bases for J; bases not matched to a gene: 8. The CDR3 spans 15 residues. Germline CDR1 is SEHNR and CDR2 is FQNEAQ (reference sequence). In DNA form, the CDR3 reads TGTGCCAGCAGCTTCTTAGGACAGGGGATAAATGGCTACACCTTC. Its protein product is CASSFLGQGINGYTF.

The rearrangement joins TRBV28 to TRBJ1-6; tentative D call: TRBD1 (5 bases). Germline assignment: CDR1 MDHEN and CDR2 SYDVKM. The CDR3 consists of 13 residues. The V gene lost 5 bases and the J gene lost 7 bases, with 9 bases spanning the gap. CDR3 residues: CASSATGNSPLHF. DNA for the CDR3: TGTGCCAGCAGTGCCACAGGCAATTCACCCCTCCACTTT.

V gene TRBV5-4 combines with J gene TRBJ1-4; a possible D gene is TRBD1 (5 bases). This CDR3 contains 14 residues. CDR1 is SGHNT, CDR2 YYREEE, per germline (reference sequence). V was clipped by 2 bases and J by 8 bases, with 13 bases between them. The CDR3 here is CASSFGGENEKLFF. The DNA of the CDR3 is TGTGCCAGCAGCTTTGGGGGGGAAAACGAAAAACTGTTTTTT.

This clone was recorded once. The chain recombines TRBV4-2 with TRBJ1-1; D ambiguous. Trimming took off 0 bases at V and 3 bases at J, with 8 bases between the two ends. The CDR3 extends over 14 amino acids. Germline V gene data show CDR1 as LGHNA and CDR2 as YNFKEQ. The CDR3 loop reads CASSQDPGYTEAFF. The CDR3 DNA reads as TGTGCCAGCAGCCAAGATCCGGGATACACTGAAGCTTTCTTT.

V gene TRBV9 combines with J gene TRBJ1-2, with TRBD1 as a possible D gene (6 bases). The V end lost 4 bases, the J end lost 2 bases, and 18 bases lay between the germline ends. CDR1 SGDLS and CDR2 YYNGEE come from the germline V gene. This CDR3 has 16 residues. The DNA for the CDR3 is TGTGCCAGCAGCATCACCGGACAGTCGCTCAACTATGGCTACACCTTC. Translating gives CASSITGQSLNYGYTF.